This entry lists 27 T cell receptor beta chains sequenced from one sample in a study of blood T cell repertoires in COVID-19 (dated by TCRdb to about 2020). Libraries were made using the immunoSEQ multiplex PCR assay. TCRdb mirrors the immuneACCESS table, restricted to in-frame sequences. Some clones are absent from its copies; in checked studies, under half trace to an unresolved V gene, and the reason for the others is unknown. The sample data list some 360,000 clones, and 70% to 90% of these were observed just once. The top ten clonotypes cover under 3% of the sample. The sequenced material came from peripheral blood. These receptors were obtained from a woman aged 55-70 years with COVID-19, enrolled during active disease.

The chain has TRBV29-1 and TRBJ2-6; tentative D call: TRBD1 (5 bases). Trimming took 3 bases from V and 0 from J, leaving 6 bases between them. The CDR3 totals 14 residues. Germline V gives CDR1 SQVTM, CDR2 ANQGSEA. The CDR3 sequence: CSVDDSSGANVLTF. CDR3 nucleotide sequence: TGCAGCGTTGACGACAGCTCTGGGGCCAACGTCCTGACTTTC.

V usage is TRBV15 and J usage is TRBJ2-7; D uncertain. This CDR3 has 13 amino acids. The V and J ends lost 8 bases and 4 bases respectively, with 15 bases between them. The germline V gene encodes CDR1 LNHNV and CDR2 YYDKDF (reference sequence). CDR3 residues: CATATSPSYEQYF. The CDR3 DNA sequence: TGTGCCACCGCCACATCCCCCTCGTACGAGCAGTACTTC.

This clone was picked up a small number of times. V is TRBV13 and J is TRBJ1-5; D remains unclear. Trimming stripped 0 bases from V and 5 bases from J, with 8 bases between. Germline V gene data show CDR1 as PRHDT and CDR2 as FYEKMQ (reference sequence). The length of the CDR3 is 14 residues. CDR3 residues: CASSLGAGDQPQHF. In DNA, the CDR3 is TGTGCCAGCAGCTTAGGAGCCGGGGATCAGCCCCAGCATTTT.

This clone was observed a single time. The chain combines TRBV15 with TRBJ1-4; 7 nucleotides match TRBD1. V was clipped by 0 bases and J by 10 bases; unmatched bases: 5. Germline CDR1 LNHNV, CDR2 YYDKDF (reference sequence). The CDR3 contains 14 residues. The CDR3 DNA reads as TGTGCCACCAGCAGAGATGACAGGGTGAGAAAACTGTTTTTT. Translated, it gives CATSRDDRVRKLFF.

This rearrangement joins TRBV10-3 to TRBJ2-5; 12 bases align to TRBD2. The CDR3 is made up of 15 amino acids. Germline V gives CDR1 ENHRY, CDR2 SYGVKD. Germline trimming cut 9 bases from V and 5 bases from J; bases unmatched to any gene: 10. The CDR3 DNA reads TGTGCCATAGCGACTAGCGGGGGCCTACGGGAGACCCAGTACTTC. Translation gives CAIATSGGLRETQYF.

The chain is built from TRBV7-2 and TRBJ2-7; 8 bases align to TRBD2. CDR3 length equals 14 residues. Germline V gene data show CDR1 as SGHTA and CDR2 as FQGNSA. J was trimmed by 3 bases and V by 2 bases; bases with no gene match: 3. The chain's CDR3 is CASSLSGGDYEQYF. The DNA of the CDR3 is TGTGCCAGCAGCTTATCCGGGGGGGACTACGAGCAGTACTTC.

The V gene is TRBV9, the J gene TRBJ2-2; weak D call: TRBD1 (6 bases). Deletions cut 0 bases from V and 2 bases from J, with 11 bases between. CDR3 length equals 16 residues. CDR1 and CDR2 (germline): SGDLS, YYNGEE. The CDR3 reads CASSVALRGNTGELFF. As DNA, the CDR3 is TGTGCCAGCAGCGTAGCGCTCAGGGGTAACACCGGGGAGCTGTTTTTT.

The chain carries TRBV19 and TRBJ2-6; D may be TRBD2 (6 bases). V lost 3 bases and J 0 bases, leaving 9 bases between the germline ends. CDR1 and CDR2 from the germline V gene are LNHDA and SQIVND (reference sequence). CDR3 size: 16 residues. CDR3 bases: TGTGCCAGTAGTATTGGAGGGGCCTCTGGGGCCAACGTCCTGACTTTC. It encodes CASSIGGASGANVLTF.

The V call is TRBV2, the J call TRBJ1-5, with TRBD1 matching over 9 bases. The CDR3 loop spans 16 amino acids. CDR1 is SNHLY and CDR2 is FYNNEI in the germline V gene. V was clipped by 7 bases and J by 0 bases; unmatched bases: 7. The chain's CDR3 is CASNGQGTYSNQPQHF. The CDR3 bases are TGTGCCAGCAACGGACAGGGGACATATAGCAATCAGCCCCAGCATTTT.

This clone has a single count. The rearrangement joins TRBV27 to TRBJ1-4; no reliable D call. The CDR3 runs to 14 residues. CDR1 MNHEY and CDR2 SMNVEV come from the germline V gene (reference sequence). V lost 6 bases and J lost 5, with 13 bases in between. CDR3 sequence (DNA): TGTGCCAGCAGCCCAACGGGAGGGAATGAAAAACTGTTTTTT. Protein product: CASSPTGGNEKLFF.

The rearrangement joins TRBV7-3 to TRBJ2-2; 9 nucleotides agree with TRBD1. The CDR3 totals 15 residues. The germline CDR1 and CDR2 sequences are SGHTA and FQGTGA. Trimming removed 5 bases from V and 4 bases from J; junction bases left unmatched: 5. CDR3 in amino acids: CASSVQGAGTGELFF. CDR3 nucleotides: TGTGCCAGCAGCGTACAGGGGGCCGGCACCGGGGAGCTGTTTTTT.

The chain combines TRBV9 with TRBJ2-7; D is uncertain. The CDR3 has 14 amino acids. Germline V gene lookup returns CDR1 SGDLS and CDR2 YYNGEE. Trimming cost V 0 bases and J 2 bases, with 9 bases left between them. This chain's CDR3 is CASSVDSGPYEQYF. CDR3 DNA: TGTGCCAGCAGCGTAGATTCCGGTCCCTACGAGCAGTACTTC.

The count of this clone is one. The chain recombines TRBV2 with TRBJ2-7; TRBD1 matches 12 bases. The CDR3 consists of 15 residues. Germline values: CDR1 SNHLY, CDR2 FYNNEI. The V gene end was trimmed by 5 bases and the J gene end by 3 bases; junction bases not matched to a gene: 5. The CDR3 nucleotides read TGTGCCAGCAGTCGGGACAGGGGGCGTTTCTACGAGCAGTACTTC. As protein: CASSRDRGRFYEQYF.

This chain links TRBV5-4 with TRBJ2-7, with 8 nucleotides matching TRBD2. Germline V CDR1 and CDR2: SGHNT, YYREEE (reference sequence). V lost 7 bases and J lost 0; bases outside the gene matches: 9. CDR3 size: 15 residues. The DNA for the CDR3 is TGTGCCAGCGTCCGCGGGGGGTTTTTCTCCTACGAGCAGTACTTC. Translated: CASVRGGFFSYEQYF.

The rearrangement links TRBV5-1 to TRBJ2-2; 13 bases are a match to TRBD2. Germline-derived CDR1 and CDR2 are SGHRS and YFSETQ. J lost 3 bases, V lost 4 bases, and 12 bases had no gene match. The CDR3 totals 19 residues. The CDR3 region has the DNA TGCGCCAGCAGCCCCACGGGACTAGCGGGGATCCTTGACACCGGGGAGCTGTTTTTT. Its protein is CASSPTGLAGILDTGELFF.

This sequence joins TRBV27 and TRBJ2-3, with 10 bases matching TRBD1. CDR3 size: 15 residues. V lost 5 bases to trimming and J lost 1 base; unmatched junction nucleotides: 3. The germline V gene encodes CDR1 MNHEY and CDR2 SMNVEV (reference sequence). The CDR3 region has the DNA TGTGCCAGCAGTCTAGGACAGGGGGGCACAGATACGCAGTATTTT. This sequence encodes CASSLGQGGTDTQYF.

This sequence joins TRBV7-3 and TRBJ2-7, with 7 nucleotides matching TRBD2. V shed 1 base and J 1 base; nucleotides not matched to a gene: 4. There are 15 residues in the CDR3. CDR1 and CDR2 from the germline V gene are SGHTA and FQGTGA. The CDR3 bases are TGTGCCAGCAGCTTAATGCAGGGAGGGTCCTACGAGCAGTACTTC. This sequence encodes CASSLMQGGSYEQYF.

V gene TRBV6-5 combines with J gene TRBJ1-1; no clear D. V was pared by 4 bases and J by 0 bases, with 9 bases between. The CDR3 length is 14 residues. The germline gives CDR1 MNHEY, CDR2 SVGAGI. CDR3 region: CASSSSALNTEAFF. CDR3 sequence (DNA): TGTGCCAGCAGTTCCAGTGCTCTGAACACTGAAGCTTTCTTT.

V gene TRBV19 combines with J gene TRBJ2-2; 7 bases fit TRBD1. The CDR3 has 15 amino acids. With 5 bases clipped from V and 4 bases from J, the junction kept 7 bases outside the gene matches. CDR1 LNHDA and CDR2 SQIVND come from the germline V gene (reference sequence). CDR3 in DNA: TGTGCCAGTAGTCCAAACAGGGGCGGCACCGGGGAGCTGTTTTTT. Protein: CASSPNRGGTGELFF.

The chain has TRBV25-1 and TRBJ1-2; D perhaps matches TRBD1 (5 bases). The CDR3 is 16 residues long. The germline V gene encodes CDR1 MGHDK and CDR2 SYGVNS. Trimming left V 5 bases short and J 0 bases short, with 16 bases between. CDR3: CASSPLGTRANYGYTF. The CDR3, as DNA: TGTGCCAGCAGTCCGTTAGGGACTAGAGCTAACTATGGCTACACCTTC.

The V and J genes are TRBV28 and TRBJ1-5; the D gene is possibly TRBD1 (6 bases). V was pared by 5 bases and J by 2 bases, with 16 bases between. Germline V CDR1 and CDR2: MDHEN, SYDVKM. The CDR3 length is 16 residues. CDR3: CASSLGRGGGNQPQHF. The CDR3 DNA is TGTGCCAGCAGTCTTGGAAGAGGGGGGGGCAATCAGCCCCAGCATTTT.

This clone is a singleton in its sample. The CDR3 protein is CASSAGGGQPQHF. DNA of the CDR3: TGTGCCAGCAGTGCAGGGGGTGGTCAGCCCCAGCATTTT. The chain recombines TRBV6-4 with TRBJ1-5; 7 bases line up with TRBD1. V lost 4 bases to trimming and J lost 6 bases; unmatched junction nucleotides: 3. CDR3 length: 13 amino acids. Per the germline V gene, CDR1 is MRHNA and CDR2 is SNTAGT.

This clone was recorded many times. The chain employs TRBV19 and TRBJ1-5; no clear D gene. Germline V lookup: CDR1 LNHDA, CDR2 SQIVND (reference sequence). V lost 3 bases and J lost 3, with 12 bases in between. The CDR3 is 15 amino acids. The CDR3 loop is CASSIAAAFNQPQHF. CDR3 DNA: TGTGCCAGTAGTATCGCGGCAGCTTTCAATCAGCCCCAGCATTTT.

The chain links TRBV12-5 to TRBJ2-3, with D tentatively TRBD2 (6 bases). Germline V lookup: CDR1 LGHNT, CDR2 FRNRAP. Trimming removed 7 bases at V and 6 bases at J, with 8 bases between. The CDR3 spans 11 residues. The CDR3, as DNA: TGTGCTAGTGTTCGGGGGGATACGCAGTATTTT. Translating gives CASVRGDTQYF.

This chain uses TRBV15 with TRBJ1-6; TRBD1 aligns across 7 bases. The germline gives CDR1 LNHNV, CDR2 YYDKDF (reference sequence). V gave up 6 bases and J gave up 6 bases; unmatched junction bases: 5. This CDR3 spans 14 amino acids. As DNA, the CDR3 is TGTGCCACCAGAGTGGACAGGCCTAATTCACCCCTCCACTTT. Residues: CATRVDRPNSPLHF.

This rearrangement joins TRBV7-8 to TRBJ1-1, with D tentatively TRBD1 (5 bases). CDR3 length: 13 residues. With 5 bases removed from V and 1 base from J, the gap between germline ends came to 8 bases. Germline V gene sequence: CDR1 SGHVS, CDR2 FQNEAQ. CDR3 residues: CASSADRNTEAFF. CDR3 sequence (DNA): TGTGCCAGCAGCGCCGACAGGAACACTGAAGCTTTCTTT.

The chain links TRBV2 to TRBJ1-1; 10 nucleotides agree with TRBD1. J gave up 1 base and V 8 bases, and 7 bases lay outside the gene matches. The CDR3 extends over 15 amino acids. Germline CDR1 SNHLY, CDR2 FYNNEI. DNA for the CDR3: TGTGCCAGCGAAGGAGGGGACAGGGGGAACACTGAAGCTTTCTTT. This codes for CASEGGDRGNTEAFF.